One sample yielded the 12 T cell receptor beta chains listed below, sequenced in a study of vaccination and CD4 T cells after COVID-19. Treatment meaning: roughly 10-day PBMC culture with coronavirus spike peptide pools or control peptides (ViraFEST assay). CD4+ T lymphocytes from the unexposed donor were collected before the COVID-19 pandemic (2011-2018). These receptors are not linked to any known antigen. Researchers used the Oncomine TCR Beta short-read assay to sequence DNA from cultured CD4+ T cells. TCRdb re-called the PCR reads with MiXCR, one entry per CDR3 protein. The sample lists around 8,200 distinct CDR3 sequences, around 50% seen once, with approximately 25% in the top ten. The specimen sequenced was CD4+ T cells from blood, cultured in vitro. These receptors all stem from a human donor in good health.

The sample holds a few counts of this clonotype. J is TRBJ2-7 and V is TRBV7-9; D is uncertain. Trimming left V 2 bases short and J 5 bases short, with 7 bases between. Germline-derived CDR1 and CDR2 are SEHNR and FQNEAQ (reference sequence). CDR3 length: 12 residues. CDR3 coding DNA: TGTGCCAGCAGCTTACCTCCCCACGAGCAGTACTTC. Amino acids: CASSLPPHEQYF.

The chain links TRBV10-3 to TRBJ1-4; a weak D match, TRBD1 (5 bases). The germline V gene has CDR1 ENHRY and CDR2 SYGVKD. V was pared by 7 bases and J by 8 bases, with 14 bases between. This CDR3 comprises 13 residues. CDR3 sequence reads: CAINQGRGEKLFF. The DNA for the CDR3 is TGTGCCATCAATCAGGGTAGGGGAGAAAAACTGTTTTTT.

The chain has TRBV5-1 and TRBJ2-5; D is ambiguous. The CDR3 totals 11 residues. The V and J ends lost 4 bases and 4 bases respectively, with 5 bases between them. The germline V gene encodes CDR1 SGHRS and CDR2 YFSETQ. The CDR3 region is CASSEGETQYF. As DNA, the CDR3 is TGCGCCAGCAGCGAAGGAGAGACCCAGTACTTC.

This rearrangement joins TRBV18 to TRBJ1-2; possibly TRBD1 for D (6 bases). V lost 0 bases to trimming and J lost 3 bases, with 11 bases between them. The CDR3 is 15 residues long. Germline V CDR1 and CDR2: KGHSH, LQKENI. CDR3 DNA: TGTGCCAGCTCACCACCGACACAGGGTTACTATGGCTACACCTTC. As protein: CASSPPTQGYYGYTF. Full variable domain (remainder filled in from reference TRBV18 and TRBJ1-2): NAGVMQNPRHLVRRRGQEARLRCSPMKGHSHVYWYRQLPEEGLKFMVYLQKENIIDESGMPKERFSAEFPKEGPSILRIQQVVRGDSAAYFCASSPPTQGYYGYTFGSGTRLTVV.

CDR3 loop: CSARNGRSSYNEQFF. The DNA for the CDR3 is TGCAGTGCTAGAAACGGGCGCAGCTCCTACAATGAGCAGTTCTTC. The chain recombines TRBV20-1 with TRBJ2-1; no reliable D call. The CDR3 length is 15 residues. In germline, CDR1 is DFQATT, CDR2 SNEGSKA (reference sequence). The V end was cut by 2 bases, the J end by 0 bases, with 11 bases between.

This clonotype was seen only a few times. The V gene is TRBV29-1, the J gene TRBJ2-3; 8 positions match TRBD1. The length of the CDR3 is 12 residues. The germline gives CDR1 SQVTM, CDR2 ANQGSEA. The junction had 4 bases not matched to a gene; V was cut back by 7 bases and J by 4 bases. CDR3 sequence reads: CSGETGADTQYF. DNA of the CDR3: TGCAGCGGAGAGACAGGGGCAGATACGCAGTATTTT.

The chain carries TRBV7-2 and TRBJ2-2, with TRBD2 matching over 11 bases. From germline, CDR1 is SGHTA and CDR2 FQGNSA. V lost 6 bases, J lost 1 base, and 7 bases stayed unmatched. The CDR3 consists of 17 residues. The CDR3 nucleotides are TGTGCCAGCAGTCTTAGCGGGGGGGCTAGGAACACCGGGGAGCTGTTTTTT. Translated, it gives CASSLSGGARNTGELFF.

This chain links TRBV27 with TRBJ1-1; D remains ambiguous. V was clipped by 7 bases and J by 5 bases, with 20 bases between them. Germline V gives CDR1 MNHEY, CDR2 SMNVEV (reference sequence). The CDR3 consists of 15 residues. CDR3 nucleotides: TGTGCCAGCACTCCTCGGAGTAGGGCCATGACTGAAGCTTTCTTT. The encoded protein is CASTPRSRAMTEAFF.

This clonotype was recorded a few times. The chain carries TRBV7-9 and TRBJ2-7; 12 bases are a match to TRBD2. The CDR3 has 16 amino acids. The V gene's germline CDR1 is SEHNR and CDR2 FQNEAQ (reference sequence). The V gene end was trimmed by 2 bases and the J gene end by 5 bases; junction bases not matched to a gene: 7. The chain's CDR3 is CASSLPASGRENEQYF. The CDR3 DNA follows: TGTGCCAGCAGCTTACCAGCTAGCGGGAGGGAAAACGAGCAGTACTTC. Looking up the rest from reference TRBV7-9 and TRBJ2-7 gives the full variable domain: DTGVSQNPRHKITKRGQNVTFRCDPISEHNRLYWYRQTLGQGPEFLTYFQNEAQLEKSRLLSDRFSAERPKGSFSTLEIQRTEQGDSAMYLCASSLPASGRENEQYFGPGTRLTVT.

The chain joins TRBV6-5 to TRBJ2-5; TRBD2 matches 10 bases. V lost 3 bases to trimming and J lost 4 bases; unmatched junction nucleotides: 8. The V gene's germline CDR1 is MNHEY and CDR2 SVGAGI. This CDR3 is built from 16 residues. CDR3 sequence reads: CASSYSSGRAAETQYF. The CDR3 bases are TGTGCCAGCAGTTATAGCAGCGGGAGGGCGGCAGAGACCCAGTACTTC.

The rearrangement links TRBV20-1 to TRBJ1-1; tentative D call: TRBD1 (6 bases). This CDR3 has 13 residues. V was clipped by 3 bases and J by 6 bases, with 14 bases between them. In germline, CDR1 is DFQATT, CDR2 SNEGSKA (reference sequence). The CDR3 DNA follows: TGCAGTGCTAGGGAACAGGGAAGGTCTGAAGCTTTCTTT. Amino acid sequence: CSAREQGRSEAFF.

The chain has TRBV27 and TRBJ1-2; TRBD1 is a possible D gene (6 bases). There are 13 residues in the CDR3. Per germline, CDR1 MNHEY and CDR2 SMNVEV (reference sequence). V lost 2 bases and J 6 bases, leaving 10 bases between the germline ends. This chain's CDR3 is CASSLQRGNGYTF. In nucleotides, the CDR3 is TGTGCCAGCAGTTTACAGAGGGGGAATGGCTACACCTTC.